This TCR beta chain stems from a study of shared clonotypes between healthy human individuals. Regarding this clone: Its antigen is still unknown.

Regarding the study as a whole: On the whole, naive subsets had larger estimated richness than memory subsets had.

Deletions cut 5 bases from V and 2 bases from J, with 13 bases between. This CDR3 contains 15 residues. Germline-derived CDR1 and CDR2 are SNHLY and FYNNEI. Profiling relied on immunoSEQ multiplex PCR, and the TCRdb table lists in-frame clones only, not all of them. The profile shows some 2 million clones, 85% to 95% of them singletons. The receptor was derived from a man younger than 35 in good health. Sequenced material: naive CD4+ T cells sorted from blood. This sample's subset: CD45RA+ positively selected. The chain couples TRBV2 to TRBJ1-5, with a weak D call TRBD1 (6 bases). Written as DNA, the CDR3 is TGTGCCAGCAGTCCGACAGGCCGACGCAATCAGCCCCAGCATTTT. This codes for CASSPTGRRNQPQHF.